The present T cell receptor beta chain was sequenced within a study of CD8 T cells in Susac syndrome. It was treatment-naive patients with stable or active relapsing-remitting disease who made up the multiple sclerosis controls. Per germline, CDR1 GTSNPN and CDR2 SVGIG (reference sequence). The J segment lost 5 bases and the V segment lost 4 bases, leaving 16 bases of the junction unmatched. This CDR3 spans 18 amino acids. Random hexamers were used to reverse transcribe an amount of roughly 0.5 to 1 ug RNA. TCR beta CDR3 was amplified by immunoSEQ multiplex PCR. This amplification extended across 54 Vbeta and 13 Jbeta segments. MiXCR was run by TCRdb on the immunoSEQ multiplex PCR reads, yielding one entry per CDR3 protein. The sample has under 550,000 distinct CDR3 sequences; more than 80% are singletons.

The rearrangement links TRBV30 to TRBJ2-2; 10 positions match TRBD2. Specimen: CD8+ T cells from PBMCs. This sequence originates from a human donor with multiple sclerosis. Here the CDR3 reads CAWTTLAGANHGTGELFF. CDR3 nucleotide sequence: TGTGCCTGGACCACGCTAGCGGGGGCCAATCATGGAACCGGGGAGCTGTTTTTT.